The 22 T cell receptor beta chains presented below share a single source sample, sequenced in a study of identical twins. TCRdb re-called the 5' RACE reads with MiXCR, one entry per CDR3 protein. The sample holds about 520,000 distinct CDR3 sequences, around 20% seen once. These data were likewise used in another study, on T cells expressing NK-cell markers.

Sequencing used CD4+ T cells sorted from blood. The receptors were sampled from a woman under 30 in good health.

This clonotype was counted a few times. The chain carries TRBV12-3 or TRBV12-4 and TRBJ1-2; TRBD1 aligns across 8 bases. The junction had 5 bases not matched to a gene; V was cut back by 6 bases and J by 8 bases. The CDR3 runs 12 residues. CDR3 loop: CASRTGGKGYTF. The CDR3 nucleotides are TGTGCCAGCAGAACAGGGGGAAAAGGCTACACCTTC.

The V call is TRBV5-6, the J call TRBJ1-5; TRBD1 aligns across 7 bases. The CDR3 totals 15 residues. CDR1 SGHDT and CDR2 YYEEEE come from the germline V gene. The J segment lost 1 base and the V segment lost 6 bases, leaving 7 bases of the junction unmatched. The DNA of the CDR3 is TGTGCCAGCAAGGACAGGTTTGGGAGCAATCAGCCCCAGCATTTT. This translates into CASKDRFGSNQPQHF.

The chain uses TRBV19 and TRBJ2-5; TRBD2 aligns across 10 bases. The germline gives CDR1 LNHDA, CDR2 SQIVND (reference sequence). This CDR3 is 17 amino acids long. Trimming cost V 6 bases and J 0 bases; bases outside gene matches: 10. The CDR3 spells CASSLRAGGTYQETQYF. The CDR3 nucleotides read TGTGCCAGTAGCCTTAGAGCGGGAGGGACGTACCAAGAGACCCAGTACTTC.

CDR3 nucleotide sequence: TGTGCCAGCAGATCTTCGACCGGGAACGAGCAGTACTTC. Amino acids: CASRSSTGNEQYF. The chain carries TRBV12-3 or TRBV12-4 and TRBJ2-7, with a tentative D call TRBD2 (5 bases). Trimming removed 6 bases from V and 5 bases from J, with 14 bases in between. The CDR3 length is 13 residues.

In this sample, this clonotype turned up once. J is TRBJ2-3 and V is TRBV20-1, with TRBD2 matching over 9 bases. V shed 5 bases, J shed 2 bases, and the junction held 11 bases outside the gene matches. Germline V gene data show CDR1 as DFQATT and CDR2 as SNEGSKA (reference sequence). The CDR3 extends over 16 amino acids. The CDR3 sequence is CSAPPRRGGTTDTQYF. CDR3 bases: TGCAGTGCTCCACCGAGGCGGGGGGGGACCACAGATACGCAGTATTTT.

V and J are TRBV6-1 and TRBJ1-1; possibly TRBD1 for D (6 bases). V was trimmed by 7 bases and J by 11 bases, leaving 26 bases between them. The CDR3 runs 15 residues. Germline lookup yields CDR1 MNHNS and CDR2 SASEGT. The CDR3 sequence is CASTLRRGAAQGAFF. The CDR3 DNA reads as TGTGCCAGCACTCTCCGACGGGGGGCGGCCCAGGGGGCTTTCTTT.

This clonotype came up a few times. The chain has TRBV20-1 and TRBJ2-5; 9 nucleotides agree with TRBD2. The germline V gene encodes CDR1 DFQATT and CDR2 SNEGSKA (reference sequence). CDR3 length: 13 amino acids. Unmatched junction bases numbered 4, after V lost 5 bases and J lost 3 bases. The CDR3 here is CSAPRLAEETQYF. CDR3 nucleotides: TGCAGTGCTCCCCGACTAGCGGAAGAGACCCAGTACTTC.

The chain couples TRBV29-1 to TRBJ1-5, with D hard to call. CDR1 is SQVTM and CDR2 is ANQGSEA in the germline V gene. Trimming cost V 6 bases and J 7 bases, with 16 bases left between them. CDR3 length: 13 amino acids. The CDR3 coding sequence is TGCAGCGTCCGTGACTTGGAGGGACAGCCCCAGCATTTT. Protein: CSVRDLEGQPQHF.

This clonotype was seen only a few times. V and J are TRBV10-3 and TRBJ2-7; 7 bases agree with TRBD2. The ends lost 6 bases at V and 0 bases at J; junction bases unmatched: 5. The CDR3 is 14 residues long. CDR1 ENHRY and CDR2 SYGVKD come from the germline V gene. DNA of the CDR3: TGTGCCATCAGGAGCGGGACGTCCTCCTACGAGCAGTACTTC. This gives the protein CAIRSGTSSYEQYF.

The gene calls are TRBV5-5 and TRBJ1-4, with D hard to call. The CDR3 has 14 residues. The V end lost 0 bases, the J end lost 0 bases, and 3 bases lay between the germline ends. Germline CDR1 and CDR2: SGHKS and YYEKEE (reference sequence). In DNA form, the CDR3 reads TGTGCCAGCAGCTTGGGTCCAACTAATGAAAAACTGTTTTTT. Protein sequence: CASSLGPTNEKLFF.

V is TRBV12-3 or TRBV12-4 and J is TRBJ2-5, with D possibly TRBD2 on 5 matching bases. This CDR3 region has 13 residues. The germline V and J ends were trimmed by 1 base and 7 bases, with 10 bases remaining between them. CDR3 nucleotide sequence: TGTGCCAGCAGTTTAGGGAGCGCGGGGACCCAGTACTTC. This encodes CASSLGSAGTQYF.

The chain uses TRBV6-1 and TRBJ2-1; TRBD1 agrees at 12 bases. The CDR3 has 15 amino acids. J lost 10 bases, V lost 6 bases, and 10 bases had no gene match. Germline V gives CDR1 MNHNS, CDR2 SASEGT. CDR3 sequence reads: CASRAPGQGAGEQFF. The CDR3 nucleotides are TGTGCCAGCAGGGCGCCGGGACAGGGGGCGGGGGAGCAGTTCTTC.

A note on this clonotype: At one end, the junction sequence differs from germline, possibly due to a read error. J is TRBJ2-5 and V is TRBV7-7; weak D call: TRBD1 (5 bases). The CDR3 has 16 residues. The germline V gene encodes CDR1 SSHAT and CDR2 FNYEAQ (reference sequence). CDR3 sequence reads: CASSLASGASQETQYF. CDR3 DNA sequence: TGTGCTAGCAGCTTAGCTAGTGGGGCGTCTCAAGAGACCCAGTACTTC.

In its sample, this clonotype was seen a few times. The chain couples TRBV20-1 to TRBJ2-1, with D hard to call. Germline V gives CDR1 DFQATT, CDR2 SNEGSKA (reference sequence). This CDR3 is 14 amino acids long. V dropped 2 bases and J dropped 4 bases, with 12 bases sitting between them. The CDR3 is CSARSPQLYNEQFF. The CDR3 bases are TGCAGTGCTAGATCGCCACAGCTTTACAATGAGCAGTTCTTC.

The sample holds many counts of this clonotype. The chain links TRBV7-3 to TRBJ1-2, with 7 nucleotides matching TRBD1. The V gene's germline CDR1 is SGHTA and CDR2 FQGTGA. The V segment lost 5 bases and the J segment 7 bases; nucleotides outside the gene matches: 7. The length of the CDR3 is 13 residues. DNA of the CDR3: TGTGCCAGCAGCGGACAGGATTATTCTGGCTACACCTTC. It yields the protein CASSGQDYSGYTF.

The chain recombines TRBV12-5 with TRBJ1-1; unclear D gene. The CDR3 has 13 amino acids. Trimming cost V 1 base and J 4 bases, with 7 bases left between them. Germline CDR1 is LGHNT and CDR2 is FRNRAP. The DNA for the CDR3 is TGTGCTAGTGGTTTGGCCCGAGGCACTGAAGCTTTCTTT. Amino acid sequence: CASGLARGTEAFF.

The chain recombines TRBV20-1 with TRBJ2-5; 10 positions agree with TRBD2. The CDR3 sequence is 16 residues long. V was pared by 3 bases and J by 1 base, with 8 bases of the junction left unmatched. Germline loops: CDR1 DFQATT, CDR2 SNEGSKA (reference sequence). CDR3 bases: TGCAGTGCTAGTAGGCCAGCGGGAGGGCCCCAAGAGACCCAGTACTTC. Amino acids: CSASRPAGGPQETQYF.

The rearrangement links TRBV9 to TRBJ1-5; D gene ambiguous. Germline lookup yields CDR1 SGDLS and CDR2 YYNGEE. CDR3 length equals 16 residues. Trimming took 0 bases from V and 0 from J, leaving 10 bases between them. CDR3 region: CASSVVRSHSNQPQHF. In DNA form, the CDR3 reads TGTGCCAGCAGCGTAGTTAGGAGCCATAGCAATCAGCCCCAGCATTTT.

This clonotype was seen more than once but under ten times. The CDR3 loop is CSARRKTSGLYEQYF. The CDR3 nucleotides are TGCAGTGCTAGGAGAAAGACTAGCGGCCTATACGAGCAGTACTTC. The rearrangement uses TRBV20-1 and TRBJ2-7, with 9 nucleotides matching TRBD2. The J segment lost 4 bases and the V segment lost 3 bases, leaving 10 bases of the junction unmatched. Germline loops: CDR1 DFQATT, CDR2 SNEGSKA (reference sequence). The CDR3 is 15 residues long.

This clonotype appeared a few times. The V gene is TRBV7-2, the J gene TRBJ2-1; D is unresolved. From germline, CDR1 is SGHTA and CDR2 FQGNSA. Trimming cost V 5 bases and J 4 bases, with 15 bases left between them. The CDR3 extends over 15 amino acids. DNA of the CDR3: TGTGCCAGCAGCCCAACTGCTGTCCTTTACAATGAGCAGTTCTTC. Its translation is CASSPTAVLYNEQFF.

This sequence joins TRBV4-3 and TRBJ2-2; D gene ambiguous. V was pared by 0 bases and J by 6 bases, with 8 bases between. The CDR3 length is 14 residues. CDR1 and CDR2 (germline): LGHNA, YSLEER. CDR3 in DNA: TGCGCCAGCAGCCAAGAACGGCAGGCCGGGGAGCTGTTTTTT. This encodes CASSQERQAGELFF.

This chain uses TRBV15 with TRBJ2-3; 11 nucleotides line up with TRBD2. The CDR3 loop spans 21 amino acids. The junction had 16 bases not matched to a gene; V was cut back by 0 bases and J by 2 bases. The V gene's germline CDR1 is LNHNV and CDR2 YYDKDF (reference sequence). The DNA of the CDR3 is TGTGCCACCAGCAGAGATAATTCGGTCCTAGCGGGAGGATTCCTCACAGATACGCAGTATTTT. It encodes CATSRDNSVLAGGFLTDTQYF. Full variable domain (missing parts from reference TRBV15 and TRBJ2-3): DAMVIQNPRYQVTQFGKPVTLSCSQTLNHNVMYWYQQKSSQAPKLLFHYYDKDFNNEADTPDNFQSRRPNTSFCFLDIRSPGLGDTAMYLCATSRDNSVLAGGFLTDTQYFGPGTRLTVL.